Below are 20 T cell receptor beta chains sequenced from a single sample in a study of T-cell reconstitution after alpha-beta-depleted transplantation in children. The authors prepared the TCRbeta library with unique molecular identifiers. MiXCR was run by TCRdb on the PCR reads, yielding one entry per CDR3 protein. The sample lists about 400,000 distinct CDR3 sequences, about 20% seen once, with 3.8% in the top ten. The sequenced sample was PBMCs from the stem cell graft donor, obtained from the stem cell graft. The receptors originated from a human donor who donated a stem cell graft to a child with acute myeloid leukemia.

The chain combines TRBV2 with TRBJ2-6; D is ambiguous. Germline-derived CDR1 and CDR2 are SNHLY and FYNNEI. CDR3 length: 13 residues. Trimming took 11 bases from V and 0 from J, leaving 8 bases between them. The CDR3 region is CAGRISGANVLTF. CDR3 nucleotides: TGTGCCGGCCGGATCTCTGGGGCCAACGTCCTGACTTTC.

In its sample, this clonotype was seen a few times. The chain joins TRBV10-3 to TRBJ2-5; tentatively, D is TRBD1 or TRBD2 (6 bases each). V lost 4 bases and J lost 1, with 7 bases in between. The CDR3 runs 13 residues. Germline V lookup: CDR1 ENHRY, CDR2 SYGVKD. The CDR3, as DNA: TGTGCCATCAGTGCGGGGGCCCAAGAGACCCAGTACTTC. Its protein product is CAISAGAQETQYF.

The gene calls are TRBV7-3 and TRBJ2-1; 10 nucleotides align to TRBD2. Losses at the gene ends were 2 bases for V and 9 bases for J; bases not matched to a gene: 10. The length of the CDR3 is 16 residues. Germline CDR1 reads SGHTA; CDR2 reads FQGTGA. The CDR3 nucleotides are TGTGCCAGCAGCTTAGCACTAGCGGGGCCCACCAGTGAGCAGTTCTTC. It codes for CASSLALAGPTSEQFF.

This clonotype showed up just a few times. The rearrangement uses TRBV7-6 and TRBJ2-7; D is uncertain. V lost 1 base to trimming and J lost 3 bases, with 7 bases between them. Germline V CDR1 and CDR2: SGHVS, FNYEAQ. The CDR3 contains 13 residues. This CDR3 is CASSLENFYEQYF. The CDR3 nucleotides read TGTGCCAGCAGCTTAGAGAACTTCTACGAGCAGTACTTC.

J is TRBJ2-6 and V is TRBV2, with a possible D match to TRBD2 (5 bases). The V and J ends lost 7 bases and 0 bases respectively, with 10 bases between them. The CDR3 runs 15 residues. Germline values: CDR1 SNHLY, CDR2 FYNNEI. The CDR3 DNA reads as TGTGCCAGCATAGGAGGAAGCTCTGGGGCCAACGTCCTGACTTTC. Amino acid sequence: CASIGGSSGANVLTF.

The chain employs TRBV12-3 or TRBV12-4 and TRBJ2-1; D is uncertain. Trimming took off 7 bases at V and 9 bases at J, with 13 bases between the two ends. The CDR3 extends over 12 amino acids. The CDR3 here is CASTRVIGEQFF. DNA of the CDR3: TGTGCCAGCACCCGAGTTATCGGTGAGCAGTTCTTC.

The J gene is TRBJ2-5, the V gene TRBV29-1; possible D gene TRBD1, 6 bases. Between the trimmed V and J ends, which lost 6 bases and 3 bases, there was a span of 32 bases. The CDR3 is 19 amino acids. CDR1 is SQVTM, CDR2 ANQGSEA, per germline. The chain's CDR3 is CSVLGARDTQRSSKETQYF. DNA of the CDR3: TGCAGCGTCCTAGGGGCTCGGGACACCCAGCGATCCTCTAAAGAGACCCAGTACTTC.

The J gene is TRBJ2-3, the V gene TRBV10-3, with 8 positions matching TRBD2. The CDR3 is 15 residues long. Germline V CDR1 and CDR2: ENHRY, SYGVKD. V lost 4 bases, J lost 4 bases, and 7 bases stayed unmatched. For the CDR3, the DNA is TGTGCCATCAGTGGGAGCGGGAGCGGCCCAGATACGCAGTATTTT. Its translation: CAISGSGSGPDTQYF.

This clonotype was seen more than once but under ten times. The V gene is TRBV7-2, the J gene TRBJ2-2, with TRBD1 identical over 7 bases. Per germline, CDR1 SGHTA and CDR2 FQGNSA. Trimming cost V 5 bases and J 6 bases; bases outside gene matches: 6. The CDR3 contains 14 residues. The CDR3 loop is CASSPRQGSGELFF. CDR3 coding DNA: TGTGCCAGCAGCCCCAGACAGGGATCCGGGGAGCTGTTTTTT.

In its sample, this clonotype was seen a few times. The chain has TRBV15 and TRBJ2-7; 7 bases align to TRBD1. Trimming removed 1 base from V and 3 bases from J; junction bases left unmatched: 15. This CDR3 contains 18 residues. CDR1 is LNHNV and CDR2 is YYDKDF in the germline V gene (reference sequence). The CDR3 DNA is TGTGCCACCAGCAGAGGGTTGGACAGGCCCTCTAACAGCTACGAGCAGTACTTC. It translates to CATSRGLDRPSNSYEQYF.

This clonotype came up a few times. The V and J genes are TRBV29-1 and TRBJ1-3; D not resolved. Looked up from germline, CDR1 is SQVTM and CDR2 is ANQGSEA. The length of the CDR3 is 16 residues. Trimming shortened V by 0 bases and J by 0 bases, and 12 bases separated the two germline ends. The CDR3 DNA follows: TGCAGCGTTGAAGACCGGGGATCGAGCTCTGGAAACACCATATATTTT. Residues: CSVEDRGSSSGNTIYF.

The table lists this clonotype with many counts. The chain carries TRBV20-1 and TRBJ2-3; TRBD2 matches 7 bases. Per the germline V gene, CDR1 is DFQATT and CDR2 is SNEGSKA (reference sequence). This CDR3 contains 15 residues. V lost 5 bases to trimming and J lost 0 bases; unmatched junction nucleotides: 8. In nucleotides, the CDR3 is TGCAGTGCTTACCAGACTAGCAAGAGCACAGATACGCAGTATTTT. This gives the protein CSAYQTSKSTDTQYF.

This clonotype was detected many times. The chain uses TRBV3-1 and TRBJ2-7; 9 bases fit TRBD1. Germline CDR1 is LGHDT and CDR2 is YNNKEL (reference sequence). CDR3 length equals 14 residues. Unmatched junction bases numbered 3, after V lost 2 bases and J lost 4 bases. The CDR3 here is CASSQPGQGYEQYF. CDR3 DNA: TGTGCCAGCAGCCAACCTGGACAGGGGTACGAGCAGTACTTC.

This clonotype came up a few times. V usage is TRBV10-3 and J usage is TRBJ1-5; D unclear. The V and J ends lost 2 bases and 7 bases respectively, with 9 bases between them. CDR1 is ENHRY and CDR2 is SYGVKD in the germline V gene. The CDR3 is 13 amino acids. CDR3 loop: CAISEQGGQPQHF. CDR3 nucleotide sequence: TGTGCCATCAGTGAGCAAGGCGGACAGCCCCAGCATTTT.

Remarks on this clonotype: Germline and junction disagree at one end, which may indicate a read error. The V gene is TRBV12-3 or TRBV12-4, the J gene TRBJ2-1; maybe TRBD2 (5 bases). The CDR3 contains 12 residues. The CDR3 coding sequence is TGTGCCAGCAGTTTTGAGGGTTCTATAAAGGTCTTC. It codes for CASSFEGSIKVF.

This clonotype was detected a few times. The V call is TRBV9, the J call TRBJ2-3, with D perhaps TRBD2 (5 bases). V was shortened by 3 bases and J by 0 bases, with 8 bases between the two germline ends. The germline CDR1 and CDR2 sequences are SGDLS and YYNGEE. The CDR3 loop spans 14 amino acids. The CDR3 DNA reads TGTGCCAGCAGCGCCTGGACTAGCACAGATACGCAGTATTTT. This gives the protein CASSAWTSTDTQYF.

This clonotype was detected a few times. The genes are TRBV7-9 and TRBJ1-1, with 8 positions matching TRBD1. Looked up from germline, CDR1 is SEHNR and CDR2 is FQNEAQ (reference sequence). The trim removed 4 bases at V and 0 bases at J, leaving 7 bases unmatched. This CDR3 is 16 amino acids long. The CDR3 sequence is CASSYGQGPLNTEAFF. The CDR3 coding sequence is TGTGCCAGCAGCTACGGACAGGGCCCTTTGAACACTGAAGCTTTCTTT. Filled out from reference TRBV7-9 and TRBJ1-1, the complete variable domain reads DTGVSQNPRHKITKRGQNVTFRCDPISEHNRLYWYRQTLGQGPEFLTYFQNEAQLEKSRLLSDRFSAERPKGSFSTLEIQRTEQGDSAMYLCASSYGQGPLNTEAFFGQGTRLTVV.

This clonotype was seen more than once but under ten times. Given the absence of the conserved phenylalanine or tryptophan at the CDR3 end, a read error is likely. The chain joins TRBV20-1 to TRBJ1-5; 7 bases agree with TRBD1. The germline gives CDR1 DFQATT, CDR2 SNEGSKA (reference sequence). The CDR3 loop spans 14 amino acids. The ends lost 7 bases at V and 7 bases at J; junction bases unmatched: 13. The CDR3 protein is CSGLRRGGEQPQHS. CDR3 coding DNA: TGCAGTGGCTTGCGCAGGGGGGGAGAACAGCCCCAGCATTCT.

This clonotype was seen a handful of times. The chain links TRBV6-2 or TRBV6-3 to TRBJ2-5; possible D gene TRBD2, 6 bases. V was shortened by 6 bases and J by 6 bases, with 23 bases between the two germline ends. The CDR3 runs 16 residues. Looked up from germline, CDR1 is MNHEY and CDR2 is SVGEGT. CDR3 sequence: CASSYVVLGSLKTQYF. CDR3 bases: TGTGCCAGCAGCTACGTTGTCCTCGGGAGCCTAAAGACCCAGTACTTC.

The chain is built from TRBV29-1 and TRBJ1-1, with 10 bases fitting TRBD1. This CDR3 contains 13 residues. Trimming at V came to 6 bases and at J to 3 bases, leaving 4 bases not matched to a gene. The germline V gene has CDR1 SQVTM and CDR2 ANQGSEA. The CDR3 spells CSVVGQGDTEAFF. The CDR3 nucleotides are TGCAGCGTAGTCGGACAGGGGGACACTGAAGCTTTCTTT.